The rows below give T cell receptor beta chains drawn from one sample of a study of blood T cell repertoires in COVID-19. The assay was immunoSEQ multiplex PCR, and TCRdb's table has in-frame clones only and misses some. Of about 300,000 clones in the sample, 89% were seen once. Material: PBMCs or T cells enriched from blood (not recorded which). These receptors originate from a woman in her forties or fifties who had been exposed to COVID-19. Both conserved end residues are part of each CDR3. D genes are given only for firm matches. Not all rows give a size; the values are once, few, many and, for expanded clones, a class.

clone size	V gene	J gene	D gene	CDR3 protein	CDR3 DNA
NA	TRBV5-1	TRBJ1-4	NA	CASSLAGGVSEKLFF	TGCGCCAGCAGCTTGGCCGGAGGTGTTAGTGAAAAACTGTTTTTT
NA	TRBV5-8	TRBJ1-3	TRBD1	CASRPAGQSLSTIYF	TGTGCCAGCAGGCCGGCGGGACAGAGCCTGTCCACCATATATTTT
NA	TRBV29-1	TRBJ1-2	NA	CSVLGEHTGYGYTF	TGCAGCGTTCTCGGAGAACATACCGGTTATGGCTACACCTTC
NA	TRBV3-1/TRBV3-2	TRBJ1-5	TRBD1	CASSQTTGGKQPQHF	TGTGCCAGCAGCCAAACAACAGGGGGCAAACAGCCCCAGCATTTT
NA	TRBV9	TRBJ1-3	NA	CASSVEGGYGNTIYF	TGTGCCAGCAGCGTAGAAGGAGGGTATGGAAACACCATATATTTT
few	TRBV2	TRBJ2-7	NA	CASSEQKFYEQYF	TGTGCCAGCAGTGAACAGAAATTCTACGAGCAGTACTTC
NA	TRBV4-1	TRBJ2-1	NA	CASSQVMGGVSYNEQFF	TGCGCCAGCAGCCAAGTGATGGGCGGGGTATCCTACAATGAGCAGTTCTTC
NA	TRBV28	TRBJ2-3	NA	CASSFPSRASTDTQYF	TGTGCCAGCAGTTTCCCCTCGCGGGCAAGCACAGATACGCAGTATTTT
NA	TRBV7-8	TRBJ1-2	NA	CASSARFSRGDYGYTF	TGTGCCAGCAGCGCTCGATTCAGCAGGGGAGACTATGGCTACACCTTC
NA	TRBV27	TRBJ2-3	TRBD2	CASSFAGAQYF	TGTGCCAGCAGTTTTGCGGGAGCGCAGTATTTT
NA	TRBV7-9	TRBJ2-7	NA	CASSSIIAEQYF	TGTGCCAGCAGCTCAATAATAGCCGAGCAGTACTTC
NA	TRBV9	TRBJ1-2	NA	CASSEIEGSYGYTF	TGTGCCAGCAGCGAAATAGAGGGATCCTATGGCTACACCTTC
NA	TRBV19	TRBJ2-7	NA	CASSSGAYEQYF	TGTGCCAGTAGTTCGGGGGCCTACGAGCAGTACTTC
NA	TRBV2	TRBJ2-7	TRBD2	CASSEFRGGSYEQYF	TGTGCCAGCAGTGAATTTCGGGGGGGGAGCTACGAGCAGTACTTC
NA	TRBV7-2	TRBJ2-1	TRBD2	CASSLETSGGAVEQFF	TGTGCCAGCAGCTTAGAGACTAGCGGGGGGGCCGTTGAGCAGTTCTTC
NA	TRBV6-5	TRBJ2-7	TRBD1	CASSSPPDRLYEQYF	TGTGCCAGCAGTTCCCCACCGGACAGGCTTTACGAGCAGTACTTC
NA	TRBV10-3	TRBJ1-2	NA	CAISEGNYGYTF	TGTGCCATCAGTGAGGGCAACTATGGCTACACCTTC
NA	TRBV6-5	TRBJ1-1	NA	CASSSIPGNTEAFF	TGTGCCAGCAGTTCCATACCAGGGAACACTGAAGCTTTCTTT
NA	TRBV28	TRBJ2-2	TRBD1	CASSVAGQGAGELFF	TGTGCCAGCAGTGTCGCGGGACAGGGGGCCGGGGAGCTGTTTTTT
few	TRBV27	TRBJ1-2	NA	CASSKLRPTGSFYGYTF	TGTGCCAGCAGTAAATTAAGGCCTACAGGGTCATTCTATGGCTACACCTTC
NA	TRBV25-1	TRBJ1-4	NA	CASSEGRWPNEKLFF	TGTGCCAGCAGTGAGGGGAGATGGCCTAATGAAAAACTGTTTTTT
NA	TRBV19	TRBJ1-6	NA	CASSIQGSGSPLHF	TGTGCCAGTAGTATACAGGGGTCCGGTTCACCCCTCCACTTT
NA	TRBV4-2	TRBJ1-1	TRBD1	CASKTGRGTNPEAFF	TGTGCCAGCAAGACAGGGCGAGGAACAAACCCTGAAGCTTTCTTT
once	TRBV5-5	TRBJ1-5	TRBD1	CASRTDRGSNQPQHF	TGTGCCAGCAGAACGGACAGGGGGAGCAATCAGCCCCAGCATTTT
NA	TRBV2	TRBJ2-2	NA	CASSEFSGSNTGELFF	TGTGCCAGCAGTGAATTCTCGGGTTCGAACACCGGGGAGCTGTTTTTT
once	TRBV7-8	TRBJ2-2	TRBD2	CASSPGGNTGELFF	TGTGCCAGCAGCCCGGGGGGGAACACCGGGGAGCTGTTTTTT
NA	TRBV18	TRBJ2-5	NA	CASSLPGVQETQYF	TGTGCCAGCTCACTTCCAGGGGTCCAAGAGACCCAGTACTTC
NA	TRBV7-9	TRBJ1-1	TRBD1	CASIRTGGRTEAFF	TGTGCCAGCATCCGGACAGGGGGACGAACTGAAGCTTTCTTT
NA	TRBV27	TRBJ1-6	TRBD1	CASSRQGAVSPLHF	TGTGCCAGCAGTCGACAGGGGGCCGTTTCACCCCTCCACTTT
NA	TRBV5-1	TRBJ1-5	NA	CASSFTVDQPQHF	TGCGCCAGCAGCTTTACGGTCGATCAGCCCCAGCATTTT
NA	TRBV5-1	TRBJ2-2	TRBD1	CASSLTGGIDGELFF	TGCGCCAGCAGCTTGACAGGGGGTATTGACGGGGAGCTGTTTTTT
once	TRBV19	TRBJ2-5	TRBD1	CASGQGRQETQYF	TGTGCCAGTGGACAGGGGCGGCAAGAGACCCAGTACTTC
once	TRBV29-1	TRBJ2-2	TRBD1	CSGWGGQGARELFF	TGCAGCGGATGGGGGGGACAGGGGGCCCGGGAGCTGTTTTTT
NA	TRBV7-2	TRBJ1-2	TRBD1	CASSLVGQGGGYTF	TGTGCCAGCAGCTTAGTAGGACAGGGAGGAGGCTACACCTTC
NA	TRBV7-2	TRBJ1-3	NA	CASRRGAGIGNTIYF	TGTGCCAGCAGACGCGGGGCAGGGATTGGAAACACCATATATTTT
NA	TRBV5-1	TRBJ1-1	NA	CASSLEGANTEAFF	TGCGCCAGCAGCCTCGAAGGGGCCAACACTGAAGCTTTCTTT
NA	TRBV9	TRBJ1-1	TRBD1	CASSVVGTGGLGTEAFF	TGTGCCAGCAGCGTAGTAGGGACAGGGGGTTTGGGCACTGAAGCTTTCTTT
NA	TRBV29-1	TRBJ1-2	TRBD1	CSAVAGGGYTF	TGCAGCGCCGTTGCAGGGGGTGGCTACACCTTC
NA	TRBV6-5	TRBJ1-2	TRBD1	CASSYAQGSYTF	TGTGCCAGCAGTTACGCACAGGGGAGCTACACCTTC
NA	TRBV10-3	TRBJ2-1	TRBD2	CAISEVFGGGPLGYNEQFF	TGTGCCATCAGTGAGGTATTTGGCGGGGGTCCTCTCGGGTACAATGAGCAGTTCTTC
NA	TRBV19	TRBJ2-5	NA	CASSIRPGYQETQYF	TGTGCCAGTAGTATACGGCCAGGGTACCAAGAGACCCAGTACTTC
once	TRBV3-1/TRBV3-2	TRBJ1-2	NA	CASSQDNRVYGYTF	TGTGCCAGCAGCCAAGATAACAGGGTCTATGGCTACACCTTC
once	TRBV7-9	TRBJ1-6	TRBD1	CASSKQGQINSPLHF	TGTGCCAGCAGCAAACAGGGACAGATTAATTCACCCCTCCACTTT
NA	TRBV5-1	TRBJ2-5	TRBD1	CASSYSGRDRGYQETQYF	TGCGCCAGCAGCTATAGCGGTCGGGACAGGGGCTATCAAGAGACCCAGTACTTC
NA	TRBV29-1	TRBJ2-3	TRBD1	CSVARGTGGTDTQYF	TGCAGCGTTGCTCGTGGGACAGGGGGCACAGATACGCAGTATTTT
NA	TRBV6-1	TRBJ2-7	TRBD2	CASSELRAPGGEQYF	TGTGCCAGCAGTGAATTGCGGGCCCCCGGGGGGGAGCAGTACTTC
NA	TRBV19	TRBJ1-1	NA	CATRVTGVNTEAFF	TGTGCCACTCGAGTGACGGGGGTGAACACTGAAGCTTTCTTT
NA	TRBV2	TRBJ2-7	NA	CASMSPSSYEQYF	TGTGCCAGCATGTCCCCTAGCTCCTACGAGCAGTACTTC
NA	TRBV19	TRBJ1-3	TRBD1	CASSRSGQNTDSGNTIYF	TGTGCCAGTAGCCGCTCGGGACAGAACACCGACTCTGGAAACACCATATATTTT
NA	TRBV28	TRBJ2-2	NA	CASSTKGDWANTGELFF	TGTGCCAGCAGTACCAAGGGGGATTGGGCGAACACCGGGGAGCTGTTTTTT